One T cell receptor (beta chain) is described in this entry. As yet, its antigen is unknown. The assay was immunoSEQ multiplex PCR, and TCRdb's table has in-frame clones only and misses some. Among 2 million to 2.5 million clones listed, under 97% were seen once. The data were taken from a study of shared clonotypes between healthy human individuals. Study conclusions and caveats: Among non-shared clonotypes, generation probabilities were lower than among those shared by all four donors.

Per the germline V gene, CDR1 is ENHRY and CDR2 is SYGVKD. V lost 0 bases, J lost 8 bases, and 5 bases stayed unmatched. The CDR3 runs 14 residues. Sequenced sample: naive CD4+ T cells sorted from blood. Subset meaning: CD45RA+ positively selected. The rearrangement links TRBV10-3 to TRBJ1-2; TRBD1 agrees at 8 bases. This clonotype was sampled from a man aged 18 to 29 in good health. The CDR3 DNA is TGTGCCATCAGTGAGTCTCAGGGGGCTGGAGGCTACACCTTC. Translating gives CAISESQGAGGYTF.